The T cell receptor beta chain described here comes from a study of identifying expanded T cells in peripheral blood. General study results and limits: Roughly 2-week clone count variance significantly increased as total template count grew. About 1.2 clones differed between technical replicates, versus approximately 17 and 20 over time.

Measured with immunoSEQ multiplex PCR; TCRdb has only the in-frame clones, and not every one. This repertoire shows some 120,000 clones, around four fifths found once; its top ten account for 3.3%. The germline V gene encodes CDR1 SGHAT and CDR2 FQNNGV. This CDR3 contains 15 residues. Trimming removed 4 bases from V and 4 bases from J; junction bases left unmatched: 10. No infections or other immune events were documented during collection. For this clone: Its antigen is unknown.

Sequencing was carried out using blood. The chain couples TRBV11-2 to TRBJ2-7, with TRBD1 identical over 7 bases. The receptor was isolated from a person between 18 and 70 years old in good health. As DNA, the CDR3 is TGTGCCAGCAGCTATGACAGGGCCTGGGGTTACGAGCAGTACTTC. Protein product: CASSYDRAWGYEQYF.